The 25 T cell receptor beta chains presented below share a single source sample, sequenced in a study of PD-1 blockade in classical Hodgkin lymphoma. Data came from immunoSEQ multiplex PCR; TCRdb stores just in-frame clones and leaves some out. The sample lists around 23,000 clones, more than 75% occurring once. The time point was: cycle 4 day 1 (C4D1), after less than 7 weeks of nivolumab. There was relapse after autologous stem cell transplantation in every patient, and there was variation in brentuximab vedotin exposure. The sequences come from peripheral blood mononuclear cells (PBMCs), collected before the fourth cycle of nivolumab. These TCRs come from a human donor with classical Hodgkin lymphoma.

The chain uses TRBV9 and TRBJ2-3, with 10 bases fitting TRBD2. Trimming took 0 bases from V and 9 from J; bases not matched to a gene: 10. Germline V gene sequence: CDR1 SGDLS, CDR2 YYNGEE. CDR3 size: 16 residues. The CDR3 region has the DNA TGTGCCAGCAGCGTAGCTGGAGCGGGAGGGGGGGAGACGCAGTATTTT. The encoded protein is CASSVAGAGGGETQYF.

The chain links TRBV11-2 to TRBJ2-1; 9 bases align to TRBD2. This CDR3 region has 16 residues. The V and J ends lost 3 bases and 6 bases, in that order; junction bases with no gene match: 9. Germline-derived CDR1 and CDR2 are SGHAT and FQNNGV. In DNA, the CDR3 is TGTGCCAGCAGCTTGGAACTAGCGGGCCTGCCCAATGAGCAGTTCTTC. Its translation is CASSLELAGLPNEQFF.

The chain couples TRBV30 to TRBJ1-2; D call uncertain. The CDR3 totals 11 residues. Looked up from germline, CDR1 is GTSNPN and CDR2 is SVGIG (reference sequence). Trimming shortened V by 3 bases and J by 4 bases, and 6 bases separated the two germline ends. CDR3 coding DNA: TGTGCCTGGAGGGCAGGCTATGGCTACACCTTC. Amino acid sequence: CAWRAGYGYTF.

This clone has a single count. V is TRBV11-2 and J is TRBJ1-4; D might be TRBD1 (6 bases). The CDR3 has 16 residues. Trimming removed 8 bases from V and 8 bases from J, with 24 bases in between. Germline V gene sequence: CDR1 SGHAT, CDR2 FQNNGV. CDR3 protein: CASGTDPGQTFEKLFF. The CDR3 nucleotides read TGTGCCAGCGGAACCGACCCTGGACAGACTTTCGAAAAACTGTTTTTT.

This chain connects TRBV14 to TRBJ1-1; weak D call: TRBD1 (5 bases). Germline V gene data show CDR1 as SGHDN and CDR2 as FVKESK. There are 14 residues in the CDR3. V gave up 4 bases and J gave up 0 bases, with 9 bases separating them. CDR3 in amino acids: CASSRQHLNTEAFF. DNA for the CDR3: TGTGCCAGCAGCCGACAGCACTTGAACACTGAAGCTTTCTTT.

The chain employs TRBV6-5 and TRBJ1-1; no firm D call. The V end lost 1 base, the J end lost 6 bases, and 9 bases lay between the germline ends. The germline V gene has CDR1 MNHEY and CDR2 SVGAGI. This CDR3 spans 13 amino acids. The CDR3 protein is CASSYYAGPEAFF. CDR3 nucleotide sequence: TGTGCCAGCAGTTACTATGCAGGTCCTGAAGCTTTCTTT.

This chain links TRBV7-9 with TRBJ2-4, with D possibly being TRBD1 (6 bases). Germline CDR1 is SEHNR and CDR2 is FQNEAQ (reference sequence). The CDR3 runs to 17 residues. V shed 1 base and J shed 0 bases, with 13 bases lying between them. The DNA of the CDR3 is TGTGCCAGCAGCTTAGTGTCAGGGGAAATAGCCAAAAACATTCAGTACTTC. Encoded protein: CASSLVSGEIAKNIQYF.

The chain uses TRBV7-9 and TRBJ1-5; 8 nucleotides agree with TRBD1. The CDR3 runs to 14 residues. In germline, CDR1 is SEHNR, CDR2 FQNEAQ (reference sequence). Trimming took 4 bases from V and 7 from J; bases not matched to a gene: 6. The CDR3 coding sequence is TGTGCCAGCAGCTCCGGACAGGGAGAACAGCCCCAGCATTTT. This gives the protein CASSSGQGEQPQHF. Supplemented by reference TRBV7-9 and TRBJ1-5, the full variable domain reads DTGVSQNPRHKITKRGQNVTFRCDPISEHNRLYWYRQTLGQGPEFLTYFQNEAQLEKSRLLSDRFSAERPKGSFSTLEIQRTEQGDSAMYLCASSSGQGEQPQHFGDGTRLSIL.

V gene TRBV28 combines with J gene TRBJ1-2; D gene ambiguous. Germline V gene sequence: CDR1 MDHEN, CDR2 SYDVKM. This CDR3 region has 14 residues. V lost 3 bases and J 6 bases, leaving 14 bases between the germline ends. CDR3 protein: CASSLRRVSDGYTF. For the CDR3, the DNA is TGTGCCAGCAGTTTGCGACGGGTGTCTGATGGCTACACCTTC.

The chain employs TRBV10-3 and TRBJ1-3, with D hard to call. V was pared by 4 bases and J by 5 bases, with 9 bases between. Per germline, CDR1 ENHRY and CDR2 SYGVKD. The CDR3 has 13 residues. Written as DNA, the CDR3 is TGTGCCATCAGTGTCGGGGTAAGAAACACCATATATTTT. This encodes CAISVGVRNTIYF.

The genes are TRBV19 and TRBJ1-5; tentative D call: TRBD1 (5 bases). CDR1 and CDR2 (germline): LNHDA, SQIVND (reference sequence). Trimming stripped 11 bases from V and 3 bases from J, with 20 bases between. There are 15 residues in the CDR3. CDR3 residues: CAAGPSDGHNQPQHF. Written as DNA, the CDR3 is TGTGCCGCCGGGCCCAGCGACGGACACAATCAGCCCCAGCATTTT. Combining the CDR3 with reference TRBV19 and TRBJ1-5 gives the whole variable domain DGGITQSPKYLFRKEGQNVTLSCEQNLNHDAMYWYRQDPGQGLRLIYYSQIVNDFQKGDIAEGYSVSREKKESFPLTVTSAQKNPTAFYLCAAGPSDGHNQPQHFGDGTRLSIL.

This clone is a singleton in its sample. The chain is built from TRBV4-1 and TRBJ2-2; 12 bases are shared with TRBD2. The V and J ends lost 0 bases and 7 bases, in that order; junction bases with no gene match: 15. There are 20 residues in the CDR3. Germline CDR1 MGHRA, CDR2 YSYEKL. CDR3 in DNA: TGCGCCAGCAGCCAAGAAGCCTTCCTGACTAGCGGGAGAAGAAGCGGGGAGCTGTTTTTT. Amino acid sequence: CASSQEAFLTSGRRSGELFF.

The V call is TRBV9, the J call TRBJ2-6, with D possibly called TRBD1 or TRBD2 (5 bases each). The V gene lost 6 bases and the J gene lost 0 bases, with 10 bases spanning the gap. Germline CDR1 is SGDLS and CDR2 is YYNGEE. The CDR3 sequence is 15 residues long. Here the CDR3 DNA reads TGTGCCAGCACTGGGGGAACCTCTGGGGCCAACGTCCTGACTTTC. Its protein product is CASTGGTSGANVLTF.

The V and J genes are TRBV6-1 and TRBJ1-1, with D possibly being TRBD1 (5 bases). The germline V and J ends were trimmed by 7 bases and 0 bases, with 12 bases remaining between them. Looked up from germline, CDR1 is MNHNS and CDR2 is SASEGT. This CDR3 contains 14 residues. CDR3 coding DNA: TGTGCCAGCAACGCGGACAATTTGAACACTGAAGCTTTCTTT. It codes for CASNADNLNTEAFF.

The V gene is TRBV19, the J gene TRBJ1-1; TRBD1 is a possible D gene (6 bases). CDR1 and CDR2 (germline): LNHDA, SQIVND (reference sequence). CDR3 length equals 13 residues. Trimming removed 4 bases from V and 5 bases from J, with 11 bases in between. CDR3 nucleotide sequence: TGTGCCAGTAGTAGACTTACAGGGACTGAAGCTTTCTTT. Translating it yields CASSRLTGTEAFF. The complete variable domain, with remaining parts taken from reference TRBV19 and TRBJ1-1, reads DGGITQSPKYLFRKEGQNVTLSCEQNLNHDAMYWYRQDPGQGLRLIYYSQIVNDFQKGDIAEGYSVSREKKESFPLTVTSAQKNPTAFYLCASSRLTGTEAFFGQGTRLTVV.

The CDR3 coding sequence is TGTGCCAGCAGCTTGGTTTCCTACGAGCAGTACTTC. Translation gives CASSLVSYEQYF. The chain has TRBV5-8 and TRBJ2-7; D gene unclear. CDR3 length: 12 residues. V was shortened by 0 bases and J by 1 base, with 2 bases between the two germline ends. In germline, CDR1 is SGHTS, CDR2 YDEGEE.

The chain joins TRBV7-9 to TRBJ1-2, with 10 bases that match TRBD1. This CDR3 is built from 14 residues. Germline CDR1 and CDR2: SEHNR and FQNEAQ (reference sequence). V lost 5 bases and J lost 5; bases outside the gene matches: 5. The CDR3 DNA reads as TGTGCCAGCAGCAAAGGGACAGGGGCTTATGGCTACACCTTC. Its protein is CASSKGTGAYGYTF.

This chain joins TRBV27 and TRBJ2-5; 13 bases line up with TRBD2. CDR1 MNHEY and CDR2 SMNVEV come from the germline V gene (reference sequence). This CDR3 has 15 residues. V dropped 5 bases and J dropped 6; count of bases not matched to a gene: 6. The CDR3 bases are TGTGCCAGCAGTCCACTAGCGGGAGGGGAACAGACCCAGTACTTC. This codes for CASSPLAGGEQTQYF.

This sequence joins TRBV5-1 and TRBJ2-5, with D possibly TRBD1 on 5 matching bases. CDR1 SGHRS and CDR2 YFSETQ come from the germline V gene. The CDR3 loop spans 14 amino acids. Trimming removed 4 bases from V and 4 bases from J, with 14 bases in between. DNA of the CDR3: TGCGCCAGCAGCGGGCAGGGTAATCGAGAGACCCAGTACTTC. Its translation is CASSGQGNRETQYF.

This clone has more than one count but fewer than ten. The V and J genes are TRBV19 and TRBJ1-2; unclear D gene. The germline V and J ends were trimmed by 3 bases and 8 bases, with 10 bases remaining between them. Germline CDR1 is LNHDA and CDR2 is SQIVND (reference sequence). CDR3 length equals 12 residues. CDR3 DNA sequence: TGTGCCAGTAGTATCTCTGGGTACGGCTACACCTTC. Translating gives CASSISGYGYTF.

The CDR3 here is CASSQVHAGAGANVLTF. The DNA of the CDR3 is TGCGCCAGCAGCCAAGTTCACGCAGGGGCTGGGGCCAACGTCCTGACTTTC. J is TRBJ2-6 and V is TRBV4-1; TRBD1 is a possible D gene (6 bases). The CDR3 has 17 amino acids. Germline V gene sequence: CDR1 MGHRA, CDR2 YSYEKL. V lost 1 base and J 2 bases, leaving 12 bases between the germline ends.

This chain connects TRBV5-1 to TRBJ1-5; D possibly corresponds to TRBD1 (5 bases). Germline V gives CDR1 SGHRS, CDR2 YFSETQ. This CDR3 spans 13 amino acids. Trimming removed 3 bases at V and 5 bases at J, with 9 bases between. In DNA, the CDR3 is TGCGCCAGCAGCTGGGACGGCTATCAGCCCCAGCATTTT. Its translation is CASSWDGYQPQHF. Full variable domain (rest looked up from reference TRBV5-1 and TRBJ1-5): KAGVTQTPRYLIKTRGQQVTLSCSPISGHRSVSWYQQTPGQGLQFLFEYFSETQRNKGNFPGRFSGRQFSNSRSEMNVSTLELGDSALYLCASSWDGYQPQHFGDGTRLSIL.

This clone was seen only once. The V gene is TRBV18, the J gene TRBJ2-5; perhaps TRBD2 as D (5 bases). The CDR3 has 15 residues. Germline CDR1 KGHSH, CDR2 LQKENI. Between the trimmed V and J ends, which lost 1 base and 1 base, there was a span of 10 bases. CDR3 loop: CASSPQSRGQETQYF. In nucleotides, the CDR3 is TGTGCCAGCTCACCACAGAGCCGGGGCCAAGAGACCCAGTACTTC.

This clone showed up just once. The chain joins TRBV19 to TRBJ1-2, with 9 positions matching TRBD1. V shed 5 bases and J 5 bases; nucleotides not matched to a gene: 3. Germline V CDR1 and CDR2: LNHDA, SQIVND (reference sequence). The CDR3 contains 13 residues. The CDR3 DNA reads TGTGCCAGTAGTCAGGGACAGGGTTATGGCTACACCTTC. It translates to CASSQGQGYGYTF.

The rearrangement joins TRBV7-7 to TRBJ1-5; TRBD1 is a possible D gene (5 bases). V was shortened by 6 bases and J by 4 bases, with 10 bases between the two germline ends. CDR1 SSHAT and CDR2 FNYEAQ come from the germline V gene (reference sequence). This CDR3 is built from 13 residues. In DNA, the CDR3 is TGTGCCAGCAGTAAGGGGCCTAATCAGCCCCAGCATTTT. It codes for CASSKGPNQPQHF. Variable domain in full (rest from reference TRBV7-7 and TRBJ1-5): GAGVSQSPRYKVTKRGQDVTLRCDPISSHATLYWYQQALGQGPEFLTYFNYEAQPDKSGLPSDRFSAERPEGSISTLTIQRTEQRDSAMYRCASSKGPNQPQHFGDGTRLSIL.